These T cell receptor beta chains were read from a single sample in a study of blood T cell repertoires in COVID-19. Repertoires were generated with immunoSEQ multiplex PCR, while TCRdb's copy carries only in-frame clones and drops some. The top ten clones hold approximately 5.4% of a sample with 250,000 to 300,000 clones, over 70% of them seen once. Sequencing was carried out using peripheral blood. These receptors all come from a man older than 75 with acute or convalescent COVID-19. Both conserved end residues are part of each CDR3. A D gene is named only where the DNA matches it firmly. Only some rows state a clone size, as once, few, many or a class for expanded clones.

TRBV5-5	TRBJ2-3	-	-	CASSLGLLALTDTQYF	TGTGCCAGCAGCTTGGGACTACTAGCCTTAACAGATACGCAGTATTTT
TRBV27	TRBJ2-3	-	TRBD2	CASSLISPSGGSTDTQYF	TGTGCCAGCAGTTTAATTTCTCCCAGCGGGGGGAGCACAGATACGCAGTATTTT
TRBV6-5	TRBJ2-1	once	-	CASTQGVYGEQFF	TGTGCCAGCACGCAGGGTGTCTATGGTGAGCAGTTCTTC
TRBV25-1	TRBJ1-5	-	-	CASIVDGNQPQHF	TGTGCCAGCATAGTAGATGGCAATCAGCCCCAGCATTTT
TRBV7-2	TRBJ1-2	-	-	CASSPPGTSRTNYGYTF	TGTGCCAGCAGTCCACCCGGGACTTCCAGAACTAACTATGGCTACACCTTC
TRBV5-1	TRBJ1-6	few	-	CASSWQGEGDSPLHF	TGCGCCAGCAGCTGGCAGGGCGAAGGGGATTCACCCCTCCACTTT
TRBV20-1	TRBJ2-2	once	-	CSASWAGTGELFF	TGCAGTGCTAGTTGGGCGGGCACCGGGGAGCTGTTTTTT
TRBV7-9	TRBJ2-3	few	-	CASSLTGIRTDTQYF	TGTGCCAGCAGCTTGACAGGAATCCGCACAGATACGCAGTATTTT
TRBV30	TRBJ2-5	-	TRBD1	CAWSRKQGVQETQYF	TGTGCCTGGAGTCGGAAACAGGGGGTTCAAGAGACCCAGTACTTC
TRBV18	TRBJ2-2	-	-	CASSPRTGELFF	TGTGCCAGCTCGCCCCGGACCGGGGAGCTGTTTTTT
TRBV28	TRBJ2-7	-	TRBD1	CASKKQGATSSYEQYF	TGTGCCAGCAAGAAACAGGGGGCCACCAGCTCCTACGAGCAGTACTTC
TRBV7-2	TRBJ2-3	-	-	CASSPNPGTDTQYF	TGTGCCAGCAGCCCTAACCCGGGCACAGATACGCAGTATTTT
TRBV14	TRBJ2-7	-	TRBD1	CASSQGFLGSTRQGIYEQYF	TGTGCCAGCAGCCAAGGTTTTTTAGGGTCCACGCGACAGGGGATATACGAGCAGTACTTC
TRBV12-5	TRBJ2-1	-	TRBD2	CASGWTSGTYNEQFF	TGTGCTAGTGGGTGGACTAGCGGGACCTACAATGAGCAGTTCTTC
TRBV28	TRBJ1-4	-	TRBD1	CASSFSPGQGNEKLFF	TGTGCCAGCAGTTTTTCACCGGGACAGGGAAATGAAAAACTGTTTTTT
TRBV19	TRBJ1-6	-	-	CASEAEGLNSPLHF	TGTGCCAGTGAAGCGGAAGGGCTTAATTCACCCCTCCACTTT
TRBV10-3	TRBJ2-7	-	-	CAISGRDSLYEQYF	TGTGCCATCAGTGGCCGCGACAGTCTATACGAGCAGTACTTC
TRBV10-1	TRBJ2-7	-	-	CASSAAGSYEQYF	TGCGCCAGCAGTGCGGCAGGGTCGTACGAGCAGTACTTC
TRBV5-1	TRBJ2-5	-	-	CASSLGGELYF	TGCGCCAGCAGCTTGGGGGGCGAGTTGTACTTC
TRBV19	TRBJ2-5	-	TRBD1	CASSIARTGRETQYF	TGTGCCAGTAGTATAGCCCGGACAGGAAGGGAGACCCAGTACTTC
TRBV28	TRBJ1-5	-	-	CASSFIQNQPQHF	TGTGCCAGCAGTTTCATCCAAAATCAGCCCCAGCATTTT
TRBV6-5	TRBJ2-6	-	TRBD1	CASSYSSRGRKNVLTF	TGTGCCAGCAGTTACTCATCCAGGGGGCGAAAAAACGTCCTGACTTTC
TRBV5-6	TRBJ1-4	once	-	CASSFTWSSGEKLFF	TGTGCCAGCAGCTTTACGTGGTCGTCAGGGGAAAAACTGTTTTTT
TRBV6-5	TRBJ1-1	-	-	CASKEGTEAFF	TGTGCCAGCAAGGAGGGCACTGAAGCTTTCTTT
TRBV5-1	TRBJ1-3	many	TRBD1	CASTTGGTTSGNTIYF	TGCGCCAGCACAACAGGGGGCACTACCTCTGGAAACACCATATATTTT
TRBV28	TRBJ2-7	-	TRBD2	CASSIRGLAYEQYF	TGTGCCAGCAGTATAAGGGGACTAGCGTACGAGCAGTACTTC
TRBV19	TRBJ2-7	-	TRBD2	CASSIGTSDGGEQYF	TGTGCCAGTAGTATCGGGACTAGCGATGGAGGCGAGCAGTACTTC
TRBV6-2/TRBV6-3	TRBJ1-5	-	TRBD1	CASSYGAGGFQPQHF	TGTGCCAGCAGTTACGGGGCAGGGGGATTCCAGCCCCAGCATTTT
TRBV9	TRBJ1-2	-	TRBD1	CASSVTGTGGGGYTF	TGTGCCAGCAGCGTAACCGGGACAGGGGGCGGTGGCTACACCTTC
TRBV25-1	TRBJ1-2	few	-	CASSELSGYTF	TGTGCCAGCAGTGAATTAAGCGGCTACACCTTC
TRBV7-9	TRBJ1-3	-	-	CASSVQWDTIYF	TGTGCCAGCAGCGTACAGTGGGACACCATATATTTT
TRBV6-5	TRBJ1-2	-	TRBD1	CASRSQGRKHYGYTF	TGTGCCAGCCGATCACAGGGGCGAAAACACTATGGCTACACCTTC
TRBV20-1	TRBJ1-4	-	-	CSASNSAGEKLFF	TGCAGTGCTAGTAATAGTGCGGGTGAAAAACTGTTTTTT
TRBV19	TRBJ1-6	-	TRBD1	CASTSGGGTGGVAPLHF	TGTGCCAGTACCTCCGGAGGCGGGACAGGGGGAGTTGCACCCCTCCACTTT
TRBV6-1	TRBJ2-1	-	-	CASSESQGLYNEQFF	TGTGCCAGCAGTGAATCGCAGGGCCTCTACAATGAGCAGTTCTTC
TRBV28	TRBJ2-7	-	TRBD1	CASSSYDRVQYF	TGTGCCAGCAGTTCATACGACAGGGTTCAGTACTTC
TRBV10-2	TRBJ2-1	-	TRBD2	CASKVTSGSAYNEQFF	TGCGCCAGCAAGGTTACTAGCGGGAGCGCCTACAATGAGCAGTTCTTC
TRBV27	TRBJ2-7	once	-	CASSRNSPPVGEQYF	TGTGCCAGCAGTAGAAACAGTCCTCCCGTTGGCGAGCAGTACTTC
TRBV5-4	TRBJ2-7	-	-	CASSLEQSVTYEQYF	TGTGCCAGCAGCTTGGAACAGTCTGTTACCTACGAGCAGTACTTC